The 5 T cell receptor beta chains presented below share a single source sample, sequenced in a study of metastatic and nonmetastatic thyroid tumors. The entire patient cohort was treatment-naive prior to thyroid surgery. TCRdb recomputed clones from the PCR reads via MiXCR. The sample lists some 86,000 clones; roughly an eighth were seen once. The specimen sequenced was tumor tissue. These receptors originate from a female donor with papillary thyroid cancer or a benign thyroid nodule (not recorded which). Some clones in this sample may be carry-over from other donors' samples.

This clone was detected only a few times. A read error is possible here, since a much larger clone lies one base away. This sequence joins TRBV2 and TRBJ2-1, with a possible D match to TRBD2 (6 bases). V gave up 7 bases and J gave up 0 bases, with 19 bases separating them. Looked up from germline, CDR1 is SNHLY and CDR2 is FYNNEI. The length of the CDR3 is 17 residues. CDR3 in DNA: TGTGCCAGCATGTCATTGGGGGGAACAAGCTCCTACAATGAGCAGTTCTTC. Protein: CASMSLGGTSSYNEQFF.

This clone was recorded many times. The germline gene is not matched at one end of the junction; a read error may be the cause. V gene TRBV10-1 combines with J gene TRBJ2-5, with D possibly called TRBD1 or TRBD2 (5 bases each). This CDR3 comprises 13 residues. Germline CDR1 reads WNHNN; CDR2 reads SYGVQD (reference sequence). The CDR3 nucleotides are TGCGCCAGCAGTGATCCTAACGGGGCTCGACCCCTGTTC. Protein: CASSDPNGARPLF.

About this clone: A much larger clone differs from this one at a single base, so this may be a read error. Additional DNA sequences in this sample encode the identical CDR3. The V call is TRBV6-1, the J call TRBJ2-3, with D perhaps TRBD2 (6 bases). Germline V gene sequence: CDR1 MNHNS, CDR2 SASEGT. The CDR3 has 16 residues. Trimming left V 5 bases short and J 6 bases short, with 21 bases between. The CDR3: CASSPPTSSGADTQYF. The CDR3 DNA is TGTGCCAGCAGTCCACCGACATCCTCGGGAGCCGATACGCAGTATTTT.

As regards this clone: A much bigger clone sits one base away, suggesting this may be a read error. The same CDR3 arises from other DNA sequences in this sample as well. The V gene is TRBV15, the J gene TRBJ2-7; no firm D call. CDR3 length equals 15 residues. V was shortened by 0 bases and J by 1 base, with 10 bases between the two germline ends. The germline V gene encodes CDR1 LNHNV and CDR2 YYDKDF (reference sequence). CDR3: CATSRDLGGSYEQYF. DNA of the CDR3: TGTGCCACCAGCAGAGATCTAGGTGGATCCTACGAGCAGTACTTC.

Details on this clone: A much larger clone differs by one base, so this may be a read error. The chain joins TRBV7-2 to TRBJ2-2; no clear D. The CDR3 runs to 13 residues. Germline V gives CDR1 SGHTA, CDR2 FQGNSA. V shed 5 bases and J shed 7 bases, with 11 bases lying between them. This CDR3 reads CASSPLIRGELFF. CDR3 sequence (DNA): TGTGCCAGCAGCCCCCTAATCCGCGGGGAGCTGTTTTTT.